Following are 5 T cell receptor beta chains from one sample sequenced in a study of blood T cells in healthy people across ages. Through a sample-barcoded 5' primer and a J-beta primer mix, a second PCR was run for roughly 6 to 11 cycles. From the 5' RACE reads, TCRdb called clonotypes with MiXCR, one entry per CDR3 protein. This sample has hundreds of thousands of distinct CDR3 sequences; around 43% occur once, and the top ten carry around 30%. The sample was blood. The receptor source for this set is an elderly man in good health.

This clonotype has more than one count but fewer than ten. The chain recombines TRBV7-9 with TRBJ2-5; D may be TRBD1 (6 bases). The CDR3 is 16 residues long. Germline V gene data show CDR1 as SEHNR and CDR2 as FQNEAQ (reference sequence). Trimming cost V 2 bases and J 4 bases, with 17 bases left between them. In DNA form, the CDR3 reads TGTGCCAGCAGCTTAAGGGCAGGGGTGAGTGGAGAGACCCAGTACTTC. Translating it yields CASSLRAGVSGETQYF.

The CDR3 sequence is CASSLGQGDSYNEQFF. For the CDR3, the DNA is TGTGCCAGCAGCTTGGGACAGGGTGATTCCTACAATGAGCAGTTCTTC. The chain couples TRBV7-8 to TRBJ2-1; 9 bases map to TRBD1. Per germline, CDR1 SGHVS and CDR2 FQNEAQ. Trimming took 3 bases from V and 1 from J; bases not matched to a gene: 4. CDR3 size: 16 residues.

This clonotype was seen at least ten times. The chain joins TRBV7-9 to TRBJ1-2; maybe TRBD1 (5 bases). The V end lost 0 bases, the J end lost 2 bases, and 10 bases lay between the germline ends. The CDR3 is made up of 15 amino acids. Germline assignment: CDR1 SEHNR and CDR2 FQNEAQ (reference sequence). The DNA for the CDR3 is TGTGCCAGCAGCTTAGCCCAGGGTAGCAACTATGGCTACACCTTC. As protein: CASSLAQGSNYGYTF.

The chain links TRBV11-2 to TRBJ2-7; 9 positions match TRBD1. V lost 6 bases, J lost 3 bases, and 6 bases stayed unmatched. This CDR3 is built from 14 residues. Germline CDR1 is SGHAT and CDR2 is FQNNGV. CDR3 coding DNA: TGTGCCAGCAGGTTTCCGGGACAGGGCTACGAGCAGTACTTC. This codes for CASRFPGQGYEQYF.

This clonotype has a handful of counts. V is TRBV29-1 and J is TRBJ2-3; D call uncertain. Germline assignment: CDR1 SQVTM and CDR2 ANQGSEA. This CDR3 is built from 12 residues. V was trimmed by 3 bases and J by 0 bases, leaving 4 bases between them. CDR3 bases: TGCAGCGTTGATAGTAGCACAGATACGCAGTATTTT. The encoded protein is CSVDSSTDTQYF.